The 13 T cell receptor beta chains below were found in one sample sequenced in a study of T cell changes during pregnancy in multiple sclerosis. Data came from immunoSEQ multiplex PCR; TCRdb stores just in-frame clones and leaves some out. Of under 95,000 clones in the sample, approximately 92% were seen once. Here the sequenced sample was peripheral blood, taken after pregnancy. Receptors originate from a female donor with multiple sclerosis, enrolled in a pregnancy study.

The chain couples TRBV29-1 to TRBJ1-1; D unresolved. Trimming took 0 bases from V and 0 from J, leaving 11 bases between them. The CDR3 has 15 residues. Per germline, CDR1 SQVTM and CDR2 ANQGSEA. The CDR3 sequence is CSVEDLTRVNTEAFF. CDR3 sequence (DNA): TGCAGCGTTGAAGATCTTACGAGGGTGAACACTGAAGCTTTCTTT.

This CDR3 reads CASGDIRPSGNEKLFF. CDR3 bases: TGTGCCAGCGGAGATATTAGACCCAGTGGTAATGAAAAACTGTTTTTT. The chain combines TRBV27 with TRBJ1-4; no definite D call. V was clipped by 8 bases and J by 4 bases, with 20 bases between them. The CDR3 loop spans 16 amino acids. Germline V gene data show CDR1 as MNHEY and CDR2 as SMNVEV (reference sequence). The whole variable domain, filled in from reference TRBV27 and TRBJ1-4, reads EAQVTQNPRYLITVTGKKLTVTCSQNMNHEYMSWYRQDPGLGLRQIYYSMNVEVTDKGDVPEGYKVSRKEKRNFPLILESPSPNQTSLYFCASGDIRPSGNEKLFFGSGTQLSVL.

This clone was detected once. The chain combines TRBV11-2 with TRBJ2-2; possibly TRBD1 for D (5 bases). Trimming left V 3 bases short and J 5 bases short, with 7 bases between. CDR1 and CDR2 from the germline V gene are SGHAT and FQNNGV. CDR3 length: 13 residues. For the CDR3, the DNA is TGTGCCAGCAGCTTTGGGGCAACCGGGGAGCTGTTTTTT. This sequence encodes CASSFGATGELFF.

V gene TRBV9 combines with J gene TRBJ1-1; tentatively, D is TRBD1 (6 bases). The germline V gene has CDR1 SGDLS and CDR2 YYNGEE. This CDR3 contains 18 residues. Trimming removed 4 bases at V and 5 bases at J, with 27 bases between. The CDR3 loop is CASSKTTGWGRQGTEAFF. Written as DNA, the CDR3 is TGTGCCAGCAGCAAGACGACTGGATGGGGGCGGCAGGGGACTGAAGCTTTCTTT.

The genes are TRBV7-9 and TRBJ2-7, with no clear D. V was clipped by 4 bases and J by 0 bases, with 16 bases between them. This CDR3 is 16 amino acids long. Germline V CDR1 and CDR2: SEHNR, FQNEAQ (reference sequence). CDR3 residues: CASSSRLGTASYEQYF. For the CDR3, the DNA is TGTGCCAGCAGCTCTCGGCTCGGTACAGCCTCCTACGAGCAGTACTTC.

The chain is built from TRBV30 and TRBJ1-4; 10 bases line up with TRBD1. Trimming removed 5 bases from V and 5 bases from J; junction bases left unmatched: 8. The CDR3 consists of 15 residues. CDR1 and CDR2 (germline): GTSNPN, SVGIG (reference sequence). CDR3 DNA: TGTGCCTGGGGAAGGACAGGGGGAGACAATGAAAAACTGTTTTTT. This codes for CAWGRTGGDNEKLFF.

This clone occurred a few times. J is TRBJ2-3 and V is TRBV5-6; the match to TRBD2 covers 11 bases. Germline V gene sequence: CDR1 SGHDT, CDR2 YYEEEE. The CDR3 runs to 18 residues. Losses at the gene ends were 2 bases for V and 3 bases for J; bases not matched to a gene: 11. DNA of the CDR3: TGTGCCAGCAGCTTCCTTGCCGCACTAGCGGGAGCAACAGATACGCAGTATTTT. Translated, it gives CASSFLAALAGATDTQYF.

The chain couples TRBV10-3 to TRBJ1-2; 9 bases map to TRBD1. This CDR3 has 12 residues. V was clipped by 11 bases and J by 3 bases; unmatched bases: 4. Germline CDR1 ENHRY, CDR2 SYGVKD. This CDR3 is CAVRQGDYGYTF. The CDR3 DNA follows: TGTGCCGTACGACAGGGGGACTATGGCTACACCTTC.

The CDR3 nucleotides read TGTGCCAGCAGTGACTCCGGGGGACACACTGAAGCTTTCTTT. This codes for CASSDSGGHTEAFF. This chain joins TRBV6-4 and TRBJ1-1; perhaps TRBD1 as D (5 bases). This CDR3 has 14 residues. Germline CDR1 and CDR2: MRHNA and SNTAGT. V gave up 0 bases and J gave up 3 bases, with 8 bases separating them.

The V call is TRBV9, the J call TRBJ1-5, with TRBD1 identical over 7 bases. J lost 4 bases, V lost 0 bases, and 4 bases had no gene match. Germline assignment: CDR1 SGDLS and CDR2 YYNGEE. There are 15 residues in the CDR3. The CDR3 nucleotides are TGTGCCAGCAGCGTAGGAGGGGGCGAGAATCAGCCCCAGCATTTT. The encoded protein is CASSVGGGENQPQHF.

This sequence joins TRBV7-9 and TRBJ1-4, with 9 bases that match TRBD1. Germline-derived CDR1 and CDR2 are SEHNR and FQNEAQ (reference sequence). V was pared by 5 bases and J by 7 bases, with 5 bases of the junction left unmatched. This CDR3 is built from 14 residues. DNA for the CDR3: TGTGCCAGCAGCCTGGGACAGGGTGGTGAAAAACTGTTTTTT. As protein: CASSLGQGGEKLFF.

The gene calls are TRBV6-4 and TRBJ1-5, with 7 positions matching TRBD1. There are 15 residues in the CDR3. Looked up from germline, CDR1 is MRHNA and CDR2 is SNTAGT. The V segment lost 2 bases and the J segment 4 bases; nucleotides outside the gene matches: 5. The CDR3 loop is CASSDTQGENQPQHF. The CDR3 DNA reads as TGTGCCAGCAGTGACACCCAGGGGGAAAATCAGCCCCAGCATTTT.

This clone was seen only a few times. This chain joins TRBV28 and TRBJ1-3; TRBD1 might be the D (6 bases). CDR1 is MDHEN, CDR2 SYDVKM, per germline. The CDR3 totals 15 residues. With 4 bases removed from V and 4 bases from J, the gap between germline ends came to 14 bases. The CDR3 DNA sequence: TGTGCCAGCAGTTCCATCGGGACAACGGGAAACACCATATATTTT. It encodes CASSSIGTTGNTIYF.